This TCR beta chain is drawn from a study of cytomegalovirus exposure and HLA in healthy donors. Both 60 Vbeta primers and 13 Jbeta primers went into the PCR. Sequencing used immunoSEQ multiplex PCR; TCRdb keeps in-frame clones, though not all of them. The repertoire holds about 140,000 clones, roughly three quarters seen once, with about 5% in the top ten. J was trimmed by 8 bases and V by 6 bases; bases with no gene match: 9. The germline gives CDR1 MNHEY, CDR2 SVGAGI. CDR3 length: 13 residues. Sequencing used PBMCs. The chain links TRBV6-5 to TRBJ2-7; 8 bases are shared with TRBD1. The sequence derives from a male donor in good health and CMV-seronegative. The CDR3 region is CASSPGQGLKQYF. As DNA, the CDR3 is TGTGCCAGCAGCCCAGGACAGGGTCTCAAGCAGTACTTC.